This entry lists 28 T cell receptor beta chains sequenced from one sample in a study of blood T cell repertoires in COVID-19. Sequenced by immunoSEQ multiplex PCR; TCRdb stores in-frame clones only, minus some. The sample includes some 290,000 clones, 80% to 85% of them seen just once. Sequencing used peripheral blood. The receptors were gathered from a woman aged 55-70 years with active or convalescent COVID-19.

The chain uses TRBV19 and TRBJ1-6; no firm D call. Germline loops: CDR1 LNHDA, CDR2 SQIVND (reference sequence). This CDR3 is built from 10 residues. V was pared by 10 bases and J by 10 bases, with 8 bases between. The CDR3 region is CAIAGSPLHF. The CDR3 coding sequence is TGTGCCATAGCGGGGTCACCCCTCCACTTT.

The rearrangement links TRBV10-2 to TRBJ1-1; D gene uncertain. The length of the CDR3 is 14 residues. V was pared by 6 bases and J by 4 bases, with 15 bases between. Per germline, CDR1 WSHSY and CDR2 SAAADI. CDR3 sequence (DNA): TGCGCCAGCAGGACCAAGACTAAGAGCACTGAAGCTTTCTTT. It specifies CASRTKTKSTEAFF.

The chain uses TRBV5-1 and TRBJ2-5; D unclear. This CDR3 region has 14 residues. V was clipped by 2 bases and J by 1 base, with 9 bases between them. The V gene's germline CDR1 is SGHRS and CDR2 YFSETQ. The CDR3 protein is CASSFEPRQETQYF. The CDR3 coding sequence is TGCGCCAGCAGCTTCGAGCCTCGCCAAGAGACCCAGTACTTC.

Concerning this clone: One end of the junction does not line up with germline, which may come from a read error. The chain links TRBV20-1 to TRBJ1-2, with TRBD1 as a possible D gene (6 bases). The length of the CDR3 is 10 residues. Looked up from germline, CDR1 is DFQATT and CDR2 is SNEGSKA (reference sequence). In nucleotides, the CDR3 is TGCAGTGCCTACAGGGATAGATCCCTGTTC. Protein: CSAYRDRSLF.

This rearrangement joins TRBV6-6 to TRBJ2-2, with TRBD2 identical over 10 bases. From germline, CDR1 is MNHNY and CDR2 SVGAGI (reference sequence). This CDR3 has 15 residues. V lost 8 bases to trimming and J lost 1 base; unmatched junction nucleotides: 4. The CDR3 nucleotides read TGTGCCAGCGGGAGACTAGCGGGGAACACCGGGGAGCTGTTTTTT. Its protein is CASGRLAGNTGELFF.

This clone was picked up one time. The chain couples TRBV6-2 or TRBV6-3 to TRBJ1-1; 8 bases align to TRBD1. CDR1 is MNHEY and CDR2 is SVGEGT in the germline V gene. The CDR3 is 13 amino acids. After removal of 5 bases from V and 2 bases from J, the junction contained 1 base not matched to a gene. CDR3 amino acids: CASSDRGNTEAFF. The DNA of the CDR3 is TGTGCCAGCAGTGACAGGGGAAACACTGAAGCTTTCTTT.

CDR3 nucleotide sequence: TGTGCCAGCAGCTTCGTCTGGGCCGCCGGAGATACGCAGTATTTT. This codes for CASSFVWAAGDTQYF. The V call is TRBV7-2, the J call TRBJ2-3; D not certain. The CDR3 contains 15 residues. From germline, CDR1 is SGHTA and CDR2 FQGNSA. The V end was cut by 3 bases, the J end by 5 bases, with 15 bases between.

This clone was observed a handful of times. CDR3 bases: TGTGCCAGCAGCCGCACAGGGGGCGGCGGTTCACCCCTCCACTTT. Its translation is CASSRTGGGGSPLHF. This chain links TRBV7-2 with TRBJ1-6; 9 bases are shared with TRBD1. The CDR3 runs to 15 residues. Trimming removed 5 bases from V and 9 bases from J; junction bases left unmatched: 8. The germline gives CDR1 SGHTA, CDR2 FQGNSA.

V and J are TRBV19 and TRBJ1-2; 7 bases match TRBD1. Germline assignment: CDR1 LNHDA and CDR2 SQIVND (reference sequence). V gave up 5 bases and J gave up 3 bases; unmatched junction bases: 21. This CDR3 contains 19 residues. The CDR3 spells CASSPPRQGTIQDYYGYTF. CDR3 nucleotides: TGTGCCAGTAGTCCCCCCCGACAGGGTACCATCCAAGATTACTATGGCTACACCTTC.

The chain couples TRBV27 to TRBJ2-5; 10 bases agree with TRBD1. The trim removed 4 bases at V and 4 bases at J, leaving 3 bases unmatched. The CDR3 runs to 14 residues. Germline CDR1 reads MNHEY; CDR2 reads SMNVEV (reference sequence). The DNA for the CDR3 is TGTGCCAGCAGTTGGGACAGGGGAGTAGAGACCCAGTACTTC. It translates to CASSWDRGVETQYF.

CDR3 sequence reads: CASSESGLPYEQYF. The CDR3, as DNA: TGTGCCAGCAGTGAATCTGGCCTTCCCTACGAGCAGTACTTC. The rearrangement links TRBV25-1 to TRBJ2-7; D not resolved. Germline V CDR1 and CDR2: MGHDK, SYGVNS. Trimming cost V 1 base and J 2 bases, with 9 bases left between them. The length of the CDR3 is 14 residues.

The sample holds one count of this clone. The chain links TRBV4-2 to TRBJ1-3; D is uncertain. The germline V gene has CDR1 LGHNA and CDR2 YNFKEQ. The CDR3 covers 17 residues. V was trimmed by 0 bases and J by 0 bases, leaving 12 bases between them. Here the CDR3 DNA reads TGTGCCAGCAGCCAAGAAGCCAGCGGCTACTCTGGAAACACCATATATTTT. It translates to CASSQEASGYSGNTIYF.

The chain combines TRBV6-5 with TRBJ1-2; TRBD1 aligns across 8 bases. V trimming: 6 bases; J trimming: 4 bases; junction bases outside the gene matches: 7. The germline V gene has CDR1 MNHEY and CDR2 SVGAGI. This CDR3 contains 14 residues. CDR3 nucleotide sequence: TGTGCCAGCAGGATCGGGACAGGCGGCTATGGCTACACCTTC. Translating it yields CASRIGTGGYGYTF.

V and J are TRBV19 and TRBJ1-1; possibly TRBD1 for D (6 bases). Germline V lookup: CDR1 LNHDA, CDR2 SQIVND (reference sequence). V gave up 5 bases and J gave up 0 bases, with 10 bases separating them. This CDR3 is built from 14 residues. The CDR3 loop reads CASSENRVNTEAFF. DNA of the CDR3: TGTGCCAGTAGTGAAAACAGGGTGAACACTGAAGCTTTCTTT.

This chain uses TRBV7-8 with TRBJ1-1, with TRBD1 matching 7 bases. V lost 1 base, J lost 1 base, and 6 bases stayed unmatched. The CDR3 totals 16 residues. Germline assignment: CDR1 SGHVS and CDR2 FQNEAQ. CDR3 amino acids: CASSLDTGTENTEAFF. In DNA form, the CDR3 reads TGTGCCAGCAGCTTAGATACCGGGACAGAGAACACTGAAGCTTTCTTT.

The chain couples TRBV18 to TRBJ1-5; D is perhaps TRBD1 (5 bases). The V and J ends lost 4 bases and 3 bases respectively, with 10 bases between them. The CDR3 sequence is 14 residues long. Germline CDR1 and CDR2: KGHSH and LQKENI. The CDR3 bases are TGTGCCAGCTCACTTGGGGCGGCCAATCAGCCCCAGCATTTT. Translating it yields CASSLGAANQPQHF.

This clone appeared a single time. The rearrangement uses TRBV18 and TRBJ2-7; the D gene is possibly TRBD2 (6 bases). Per the germline V gene, CDR1 is KGHSH and CDR2 is LQKENI. Deletions cut 6 bases from V and 6 bases from J, with 15 bases between. This CDR3 contains 13 residues. CDR3 sequence reads: CASSPRQGGEQYF. CDR3 nucleotides: TGTGCCAGCTCCCCCCGTCAGGGAGGCGAGCAGTACTTC.

The V gene is TRBV5-5, the J gene TRBJ1-1; perhaps TRBD1 as D (6 bases). Trimming left V 5 bases short and J 9 bases short, with 17 bases between. The CDR3 runs 13 residues. Looked up from germline, CDR1 is SGHKS and CDR2 is YYEKEE (reference sequence). CDR3 in DNA: TGTGCCAGCAGGAGTGGGGCAGGGGTTAAAGCTTTCTTT. Its protein product is CASRSGAGVKAFF.

The chain is built from TRBV19 and TRBJ1-1; D may be TRBD1 (6 bases). Deletions cut 5 bases from V and 11 bases from J, with 15 bases between. The CDR3 length is 12 residues. Germline V gene data show CDR1 as LNHDA and CDR2 as SQIVND (reference sequence). The DNA for the CDR3 is TGTGCCAGTAGTCAGGGGCCGGTTGGGGCTTTCTTT. Its protein is CASSQGPVGAFF.

This clone was recorded only once. The J gene is TRBJ1-2, the V gene TRBV9; 9 bases map to TRBD1. This CDR3 comprises 15 residues. The V gene end was trimmed by 4 bases and the J gene end by 3 bases; junction bases not matched to a gene: 7. Germline CDR1 is SGDLS and CDR2 is YYNGEE. CDR3 loop: CASSRSGTGYYGYTF. Written as DNA, the CDR3 is TGTGCCAGCAGCAGATCCGGGACAGGGTACTATGGCTACACCTTC.

The chain couples TRBV19 to TRBJ2-7, with 7 bases lining up with TRBD1. Germline V gene sequence: CDR1 LNHDA, CDR2 SQIVND (reference sequence). The J segment lost 0 bases and the V segment lost 4 bases, leaving 6 bases of the junction unmatched. There are 15 residues in the CDR3. CDR3: CASSTGQESSYEQYF. Written as DNA, the CDR3 is TGTGCCAGTAGTACCGGACAGGAGAGCTCCTACGAGCAGTACTTC. The variable domain in full, with the rest retrieved from reference TRBV19 and TRBJ2-7, is DGGITQSPKYLFRKEGQNVTLSCEQNLNHDAMYWYRQDPGQGLRLIYYSQIVNDFQKGDIAEGYSVSREKKESFPLTVTSAQKNPTAFYLCASSTGQESSYEQYFGPGTRLTVT.

The V and J genes are TRBV30 and TRBJ2-3; the D gene is possibly TRBD2 (6 bases). Trimming pared 5 bases from V and 1 base from J, leaving 13 bases between. CDR1 and CDR2 (germline): GTSNPN, SVGIG (reference sequence). The CDR3 is made up of 14 amino acids. CDR3 residues: CAWGGAGGTDTQYF. In nucleotides, the CDR3 is TGTGCCTGGGGAGGGGCGGGTGGCACAGATACGCAGTATTTT. Drawing the rest from reference TRBV30 and TRBJ2-3, the complete variable domain is SQTIHQWPATLVQPVGSPLSLECTVEGTSNPNLYWYRQAAGRGLQLLFYSVGIGQISSEVPQNLSASRPQDRQFILSSKKLLLSDSGFYLCAWGGAGGTDTQYFGPGTRLTVL.

This clone was recorded only once. V usage is TRBV7-2 and J usage is TRBJ2-3, with 8 nucleotides matching TRBD2. This CDR3 has 15 amino acids. J gave up 4 bases and V 1 base, and 4 bases lay outside the gene matches. Germline CDR1 reads SGHTA; CDR2 reads FQGNSA. CDR3 residues: CASSLDGGVADTQYF. The CDR3 bases are TGTGCCAGCAGCTTAGACGGGGGGGTGGCAGATACGCAGTATTTT.

The chain couples TRBV18 to TRBJ1-5; D call uncertain. This CDR3 is built from 14 residues. The germline V and J ends were trimmed by 4 bases and 4 bases, with 11 bases remaining between them. The germline V gene encodes CDR1 KGHSH and CDR2 LQKENI. In nucleotides, the CDR3 is TGTGCCAGCTCACGTGGAGGTACTAATCAGCCCCAGCATTTT. It codes for CASSRGGTNQPQHF.

The chain joins TRBV28 to TRBJ1-5; 9 nucleotides line up with TRBD1. Trimming at V came to 6 bases and at J to 11 bases, leaving 11 bases not matched to a gene. The CDR3 is 14 residues long. The germline gives CDR1 MDHEN, CDR2 SYDVKM. CDR3 nucleotide sequence: TGTGCCAGCAGGCCTCTCCACAGGGGGCTAACCCAGCATTTT. Translation gives CASRPLHRGLTQHF.

This chain connects TRBV11-2 to TRBJ1-4, with D possibly being TRBD1 (6 bases). V lost 0 bases and J 11 bases, leaving 13 bases between the germline ends. The V gene's germline CDR1 is SGHAT and CDR2 FQNNGV. The CDR3 has 14 amino acids. CDR3 DNA: TGTGCCAGCAGCTTAGAACAGTGGGGGCGTAAACTGTTTTTT. Its translation: CASSLEQWGRKLFF.

For this clone: A read error may account for a junction end that differs from germline. J is TRBJ1-2 and V is TRBV3-1 (or the pseudogene TRBV3-2), with 9 bases identical to TRBD1. The CDR3 runs 13 residues. Per the germline V gene, CDR1 is LGHDT and CDR2 is YNNKEL (reference sequence). CDR3 residues: CASSQGDREYSVF. For the CDR3, the DNA is TGTGCCAGCAGCCAGGGGGACAGGGAGTACTCTGTCTTC.

V is TRBV7-2 and J is TRBJ2-7, with unresolved D. The V gene lost 2 bases and the J gene lost 4 bases, with 6 bases spanning the gap. This CDR3 is built from 12 residues. CDR1 and CDR2 from the germline V gene are SGHTA and FQGNSA. CDR3 residues: CASSLLLYEQYF. The CDR3 DNA follows: TGTGCCAGCAGCTTATTATTATACGAGCAGTACTTC.